One sample yielded the 20 T cell receptor beta chains listed below, sequenced in a study of T cells in Graves' hyperthyroidism and ophthalmopathy. The TCR beta CDR3 regions underwent amplification using RNA transcripts as the source. In the first-round RT-PCR of the TCR CDR3, the HTBI primer set was used. TCRdb independently ran MiXCR on the multiplex PCR reads; one entry per CDR3 protein. The sample comprises over 650,000 distinct CDR3 sequences, roughly 45% of which are singletons, and approximately 7.2% rests with the top ten. Material for sequencing was peripheral blood or thyroid tissue (not recorded which). The receptors derive from an adult man with Graves' disease, either hyperthyroidism or ophthalmopathy (not recorded which).

This clonotype has only a few counts. The rearrangement joins TRBV25-1 to TRBJ2-2; possibly TRBD2 for D (5 bases). From germline, CDR1 is MGHDK and CDR2 SYGVNS. CDR3 length: 13 residues. Trimming took 3 bases from V and 3 from J, leaving 5 bases between them. In DNA form, the CDR3 reads TGTGCCAGCAGTGAGCGGGACACCGGGGAGCTGTTTTTT. Translation gives CASSERDTGELFF.

The rearrangement links TRBV7-2 to TRBJ1-4, with D perhaps matching TRBD1 (5 bases). V lost 5 bases and J 7 bases, leaving 20 bases between the germline ends. Germline CDR1 and CDR2: SGHTA and FQGNSA. This CDR3 comprises 16 residues. The CDR3 nucleotides are TGTGCCAGCAGCCCGGGGAAGGGGCCAGACTCTGAAAAACTGTTTTTT. Its protein is CASSPGKGPDSEKLFF.

In its sample, this clonotype was seen many times. The chain links TRBV2 to TRBJ1-2; no clear D gene. Trimming stripped 1 base from V and 4 bases from J, with 7 bases between. Germline CDR1 SNHLY, CDR2 FYNNEI. CDR3 length: 13 amino acids. The CDR3, as DNA: TGTGCCAGCAGTGAAGGTCAGACCTATGGCTACACCTTC. This gives the protein CASSEGQTYGYTF.

The chain uses TRBV5-1 and TRBJ1-6, with D perhaps matching TRBD1 (5 bases). The CDR3 is made up of 16 amino acids. Trimming took off 1 base at V and 2 bases at J, with 10 bases between the two ends. From germline, CDR1 is SGHRS and CDR2 YFSETQ. The CDR3 sequence is CASSLQAGTYNSPLHF. The CDR3 nucleotides read TGCGCCAGCAGCTTGCAAGCAGGGACCTATAATTCACCCCTCCACTTT.

At least ten counts were recorded for this clonotype. The rearrangement uses TRBV15 and TRBJ1-1; D not resolved. Germline V gene sequence: CDR1 LNHNV, CDR2 YYDKDF (reference sequence). The CDR3 extends over 14 amino acids. The V gene lost 4 bases and the J gene lost 0 bases, with 9 bases spanning the gap. In nucleotides, the CDR3 is TGTGCCACCAGCAAGGCGGCAGTGAACACTGAAGCTTTCTTT. As protein: CATSKAAVNTEAFF.

CDR3 DNA sequence: TGTGCCAGCAGCGTAGGGGGCCTTGGAAACACCATATATTTT. Protein: CASSVGGLGNTIYF. The chain joins TRBV9 to TRBJ1-3; D is possibly TRBD1 (5 bases). This CDR3 has 14 amino acids. The germline V gene encodes CDR1 SGDLS and CDR2 YYNGEE. Trimming removed 0 bases from V and 3 bases from J, with 7 bases in between.

The rearrangement links TRBV10-3 to TRBJ1-1; tentative D call: TRBD1 (6 bases). CDR1 is ENHRY, CDR2 SYGVKD, per germline. The V gene lost 6 bases and the J gene lost 7 bases, with 18 bases spanning the gap. CDR3 length equals 14 residues. CDR3 in DNA: TGTGCCATCAGCACAGGGTCGAGCGACAATGAAGCTTTCTTT. Translated, it gives CAISTGSSDNEAFF.

This rearrangement joins TRBV6-5 to TRBJ2-5; possibly TRBD2 for D (6 bases). CDR3 length: 15 amino acids. Germline values: CDR1 MNHEY, CDR2 SVGAGI. Trimming shortened V by 4 bases and J by 5 bases, and 17 bases separated the two germline ends. The CDR3, as DNA: TGTGCCAGCAGTTTAATCGGGCAGGGAGGTGAGACCCAGTACTTC. It encodes CASSLIGQGGETQYF.

This clonotype was detected a few times. The chain carries TRBV20-1 and TRBJ1-6, with no clear D. Germline values: CDR1 DFQATT, CDR2 SNEGSKA (reference sequence). V was cut by 5 bases and J by 6 bases, with 11 bases left in between. The CDR3 is made up of 13 amino acids. CDR3 sequence: CSAVESINSPLHF. CDR3 sequence (DNA): TGCAGTGCTGTCGAGAGTATTAATTCACCCCTCCACTTT.

This clonotype showed up just a few times. The genes are TRBV20-1 and TRBJ2-5; 10 nucleotides align to TRBD1. Unmatched junction bases numbered 9, after V lost 6 bases and J lost 5 bases. CDR1 and CDR2 from the germline V gene are DFQATT and SNEGSKA (reference sequence). The CDR3 contains 14 residues. The CDR3 region has the DNA TGCAGTGCAATCCCGACAGGGGGCGTTGAGACCCAGTACTTC. Encoded protein: CSAIPTGGVETQYF.

This chain joins TRBV5-6 and TRBJ1-1; 7 nucleotides agree with TRBD1. Germline CDR1 is SGHDT and CDR2 is YYEEEE. The V gene end was trimmed by 4 bases and the J gene end by 4 bases; junction bases not matched to a gene: 10. CDR3 size: 15 residues. The CDR3 nucleotides read TGTGCCAGCAGCCGAAGAACAGGGGCCGCCACTGAAGCTTTCTTT. Its translation: CASSRRTGAATEAFF.

Many counts were recorded for this clonotype. CDR3 coding DNA: TGTGCCAGCAGCGTAGGAACAGGGGGCGAAGCTTTCTTT. Amino acids: CASSVGTGGEAFF. This chain links TRBV9 with TRBJ1-1; 9 nucleotides agree with TRBD1. This CDR3 spans 13 amino acids. Germline V gene sequence: CDR1 SGDLS, CDR2 YYNGEE. Trimming at V came to 0 bases and at J to 8 bases, leaving 2 bases not matched to a gene.

V and J are TRBV10-3 and TRBJ2-7, with TRBD1 matching 10 bases. Germline V gives CDR1 ENHRY, CDR2 SYGVKD. This CDR3 has 14 amino acids. Losses at the gene ends were 5 bases for V and 5 bases for J; bases not matched to a gene: 6. CDR3 nucleotides: TGTGCCATCAGTCGGGGACAGGGGATCAACGAGCAGTACTTC. It codes for CAISRGQGINEQYF.

The rearrangement joins TRBV2 to TRBJ1-2; D is possibly TRBD1 (5 bases). Germline values: CDR1 SNHLY, CDR2 FYNNEI. The length of the CDR3 is 13 residues. Trimming cost V 5 bases and J 4 bases, with 11 bases left between them. The CDR3, as DNA: TGTGCCAGCAGTTTACCAGGGATCTATGGCTACACCTTC. Encoded protein: CASSLPGIYGYTF.

The gene calls are TRBV29-1 and TRBJ1-4, with 9 bases fitting TRBD1. The germline V gene encodes CDR1 SQVTM and CDR2 ANQGSEA. Losses at the gene ends were 4 bases for V and 7 bases for J; bases not matched to a gene: 7. CDR3 length: 14 residues. The CDR3 loop reads CSVAGQGITEKLFF. The DNA of the CDR3 is TGCAGCGTTGCCGGACAGGGGATCACTGAAAAACTGTTTTTT.

The chain carries TRBV7-9 and TRBJ1-2; the D gene is possibly TRBD1 (6 bases). Germline CDR1 reads SEHNR; CDR2 reads FQNEAQ (reference sequence). The CDR3 spans 15 residues. V was pared by 5 bases and J by 8 bases, with 21 bases between. The CDR3 DNA follows: TGTGCCAGCAGCCAATACGATACAGGGATGGGCGGCTACACCTTC. Translating it yields CASSQYDTGMGGYTF.

The table lists this clonotype with many counts. The rearrangement joins TRBV15 to TRBJ1-6; 9 bases align to TRBD1. The germline CDR1 and CDR2 sequences are LNHNV and YYDKDF (reference sequence). V lost 0 bases and J lost 9; bases outside the gene matches: 6. This CDR3 region has 16 residues. CDR3 amino acids: CATSREGGQGRSPLHF. Written as DNA, the CDR3 is TGTGCCACCAGCAGAGAGGGGGGACAGGGACGTTCACCCCTCCACTTT.

This chain uses TRBV16 with TRBJ1-6, with 7 positions matching TRBD1. The germline gives CDR1 KGHSY, CDR2 FQNENV. Germline trimming cut 1 base from V and 7 bases from J; bases unmatched to any gene: 1. The CDR3 contains 14 residues. Written as DNA, the CDR3 is TGTGCCAGCAGCCAATACAGGGGCAATTCACCCCTCCACTTT. It specifies CASSQYRGNSPLHF.

The chain is built from TRBV29-1 and TRBJ2-7; 10 bases are a match to TRBD2. The CDR3 is made up of 12 amino acids. Germline CDR1 SQVTM, CDR2 ANQGSEA. J was trimmed by 6 bases and V by 6 bases; bases with no gene match: 5. Here the CDR3 DNA reads TGCAGCGTGCTAGGGACTAGCGTCGAGCAGTACTTC. This encodes CSVLGTSVEQYF.

V is TRBV7-3 and J is TRBJ2-7, with 7 bases aligning to TRBD2. The CDR3 loop spans 14 amino acids. The germline CDR1 and CDR2 sequences are SGHTA and FQGTGA. Trimming cost V 5 bases and J 6 bases; bases outside gene matches: 10. The CDR3 sequence is CASSPTPSGGEQYF. The CDR3 nucleotides read TGTGCCAGCAGCCCCACTCCTTCGGGAGGCGAGCAGTACTTC.